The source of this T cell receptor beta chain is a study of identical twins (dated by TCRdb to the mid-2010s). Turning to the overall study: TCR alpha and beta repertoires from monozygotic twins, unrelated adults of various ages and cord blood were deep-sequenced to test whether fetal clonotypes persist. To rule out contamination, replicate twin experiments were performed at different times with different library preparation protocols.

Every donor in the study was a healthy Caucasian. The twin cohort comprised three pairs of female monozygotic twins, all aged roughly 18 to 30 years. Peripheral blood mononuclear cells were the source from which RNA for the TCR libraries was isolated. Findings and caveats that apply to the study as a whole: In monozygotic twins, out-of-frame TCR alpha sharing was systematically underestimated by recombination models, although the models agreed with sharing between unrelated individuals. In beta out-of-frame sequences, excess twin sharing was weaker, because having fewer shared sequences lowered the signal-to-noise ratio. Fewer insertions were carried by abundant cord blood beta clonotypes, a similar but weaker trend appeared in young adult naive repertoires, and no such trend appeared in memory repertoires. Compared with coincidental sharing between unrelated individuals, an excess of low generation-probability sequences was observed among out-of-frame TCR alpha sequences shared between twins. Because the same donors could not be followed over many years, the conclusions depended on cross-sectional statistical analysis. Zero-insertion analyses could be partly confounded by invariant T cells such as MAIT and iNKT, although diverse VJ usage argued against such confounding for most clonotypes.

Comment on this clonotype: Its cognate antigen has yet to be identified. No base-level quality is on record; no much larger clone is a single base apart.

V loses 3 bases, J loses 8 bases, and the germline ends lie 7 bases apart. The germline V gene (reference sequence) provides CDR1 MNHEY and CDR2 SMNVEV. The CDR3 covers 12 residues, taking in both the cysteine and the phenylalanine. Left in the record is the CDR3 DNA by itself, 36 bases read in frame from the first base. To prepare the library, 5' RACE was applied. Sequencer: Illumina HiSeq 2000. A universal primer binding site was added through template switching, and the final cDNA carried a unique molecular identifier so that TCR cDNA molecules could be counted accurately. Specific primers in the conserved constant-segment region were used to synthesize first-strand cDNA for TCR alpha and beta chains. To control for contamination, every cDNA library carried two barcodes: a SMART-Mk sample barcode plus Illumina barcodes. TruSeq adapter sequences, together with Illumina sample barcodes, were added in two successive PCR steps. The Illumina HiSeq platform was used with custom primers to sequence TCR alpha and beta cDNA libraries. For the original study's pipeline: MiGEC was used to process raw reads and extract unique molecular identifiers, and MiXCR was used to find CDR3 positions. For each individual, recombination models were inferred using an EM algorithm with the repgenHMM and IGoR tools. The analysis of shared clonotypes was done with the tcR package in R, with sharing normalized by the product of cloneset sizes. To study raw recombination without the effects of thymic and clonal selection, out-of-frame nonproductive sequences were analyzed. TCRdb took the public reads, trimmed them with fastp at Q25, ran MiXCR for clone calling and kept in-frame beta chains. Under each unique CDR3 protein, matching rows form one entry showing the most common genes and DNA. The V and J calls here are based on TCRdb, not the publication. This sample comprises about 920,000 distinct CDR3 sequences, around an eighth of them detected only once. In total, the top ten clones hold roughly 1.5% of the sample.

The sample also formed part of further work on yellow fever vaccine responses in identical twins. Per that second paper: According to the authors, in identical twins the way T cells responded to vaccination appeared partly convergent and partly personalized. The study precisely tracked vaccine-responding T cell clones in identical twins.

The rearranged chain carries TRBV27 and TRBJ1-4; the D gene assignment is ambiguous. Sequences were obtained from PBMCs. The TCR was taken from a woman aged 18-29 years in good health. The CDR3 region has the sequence CASSFFGEKLFF. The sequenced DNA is TGTGCCAGCAGTTTTTTTGGGGAAAAACTGTTTTTT.